This TCR beta chain was identified in a study of shared clonotypes between healthy human individuals. There are 14 residues in the CDR3. Per germline, CDR1 MNHEY and CDR2 SMNVEV (reference sequence). V dropped 3 bases and J dropped 4 bases, with 9 bases sitting between them. Of note for this clone: The same CDR3 is also encoded by other DNA sequences in this sample.

Some clones are missing from TCRdb's copy, which holds only in-frame ones; the method was immunoSEQ multiplex PCR. The table lists 2 million to 2.5 million clones, around 93% of them singletons, with 1.5% to 2% in the top ten. Naive-designated CD8 cells lacked CD45RO, were positively enriched for CCR7, and omitted terminally differentiated effector memory CD45RA+ cells. The sequence was collected from a young man in good health. Some clones in this sample may be carry-over from other donors' samples. This chain joins TRBV27 and TRBJ2-2; D possibly uses TRBD1 or TRBD2 (5 bases each). Sample: naive CD8+ T cells from PBMCs. The CDR3 sequence: CASSLRGSTGELFF. The CDR3 region has the DNA TGTGCCAGCAGTTTGAGGGGTTCCACCGGGGAGCTGTTTTTT.